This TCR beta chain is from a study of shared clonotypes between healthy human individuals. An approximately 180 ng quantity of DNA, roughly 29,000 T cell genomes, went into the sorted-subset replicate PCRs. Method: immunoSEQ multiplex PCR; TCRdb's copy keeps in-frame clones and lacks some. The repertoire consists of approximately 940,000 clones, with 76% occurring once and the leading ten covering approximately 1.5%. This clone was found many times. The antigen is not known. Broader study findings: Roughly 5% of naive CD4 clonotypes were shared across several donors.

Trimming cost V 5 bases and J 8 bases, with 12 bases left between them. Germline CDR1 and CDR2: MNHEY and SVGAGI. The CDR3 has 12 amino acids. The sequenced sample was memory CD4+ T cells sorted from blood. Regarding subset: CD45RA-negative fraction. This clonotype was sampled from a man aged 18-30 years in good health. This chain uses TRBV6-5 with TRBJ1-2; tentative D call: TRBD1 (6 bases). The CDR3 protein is CASSNTRGGYTF. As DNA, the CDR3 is TGTGCCAGCAGTAATACCAGGGGCGGCTACACCTTC.